A single sample is the source of the 14 T cell receptor beta chains below, sequenced in a study of regulatory T cells in long-lasting Graves disease. Time point specified: newly diagnosed GD, antithyroid drugs for less than 3 months. After RNA was extracted from PBMCs, the TCR library was made from it. CDR3-region Arm-PCR and iRepertoire HTBI primers produced the TCR beta libraries. TCRdb reprocessed the multiplex PCR reads with MiXCR, giving one entry per CDR3 protein. Of about 470,000 distinct CDR3 sequences in the sample, 14% to 15% were seen once. This sample also belongs to another study, concerning T cells in Graves' hyperthyroidism and ophthalmopathy.

Sequenced material: peripheral blood mononuclear cells (PBMCs), taken at new diagnosis, from a patient treated with antithyroid drugs. The receptors stem from a woman aged 25-40 years with Graves disease.

This clonotype was observed many times. The chain uses TRBV10-3 and TRBJ2-1, with D possibly matching TRBD1 (6 bases). V shed 2 bases and J shed 0 bases, with 11 bases lying between them. Looked up from germline, CDR1 is ENHRY and CDR2 is SYGVKD. The CDR3 consists of 16 residues. The CDR3 protein is CAISELGASSYNEQFF. The DNA for the CDR3 is TGTGCCATCAGTGAGCTGGGGGCAAGCTCCTACAATGAGCAGTTCTTC.

This clonotype was counted ten times or more. The rearrangement links TRBV11-2 to TRBJ1-2; 9 bases are shared with TRBD1. The V gene's germline CDR1 is SGHAT and CDR2 FQNNGV. This CDR3 is 13 amino acids long. Trimming at V came to 5 bases and at J to 4 bases, leaving 2 bases not matched to a gene. The CDR3, as DNA: TGTGCCAGCAGCCCGACAGGGGGCTATGGCTACACCTTC. Protein product: CASSPTGGYGYTF.

This clonotype was seen a handful of times. A read error may account for a junction end that differs from germline. The chain recombines TRBV2 with TRBJ2-4, with D possibly TRBD2 on 7 matching bases. CDR1 SNHLY and CDR2 FYNNEI come from the germline V gene. The CDR3 is made up of 11 amino acids. The CDR3 DNA reads as TGTGCCAGCAGCGAGACAGGACTAGAATCCTTC. Amino acids: CASSETGLESF.

This clonotype was detected many times. The rearrangement links TRBV2 to TRBJ1-2; 8 bases align to TRBD1. Unmatched junction bases numbered 6, after V lost 6 bases and J lost 6 bases. Germline V gene sequence: CDR1 SNHLY, CDR2 FYNNEI. The CDR3 contains 13 residues. The CDR3 coding sequence is TGTGCCAGCAGAGTAGACAGGGGCCATGGCTACACCTTC. Translation: CASRVDRGHGYTF.

The chain employs TRBV10-3 and TRBJ2-7; 7 positions agree with TRBD2. CDR3 length equals 15 residues. V lost 1 base, J lost 2 bases, and 5 bases stayed unmatched. CDR1 ENHRY and CDR2 SYGVKD come from the germline V gene. Here the CDR3 reads CAISELIAGTYEQYF. CDR3 nucleotides: TGTGCCATCAGTGAGTTGATAGCGGGCACCTACGAGCAGTACTTC.

The rearrangement joins TRBV7-2 to TRBJ2-7; 7 bases are shared with TRBD2. V lost 5 bases, J lost 4 bases, and 8 bases stayed unmatched. CDR1 and CDR2 (germline): SGHTA, FQGNSA. The CDR3 consists of 14 residues. CDR3 protein: CASSPGGTAYEQYF. The DNA for the CDR3 is TGTGCCAGCAGCCCCGGGGGGACTGCTTACGAGCAGTACTTC.

There are a few counts of this clonotype. The rearrangement uses TRBV5-1 and TRBJ1-1; D might be TRBD1 (6 bases). The CDR3 runs 15 residues. Germline CDR1 reads SGHRS; CDR2 reads YFSETQ. V was pared by 2 bases and J by 0 bases, with 11 bases between. This CDR3 reads CASSFDRPVNTEAFF. CDR3 sequence (DNA): TGCGCCAGCAGCTTTGACAGGCCAGTGAACACTGAAGCTTTCTTT.

In this sample, this clonotype turned up a few times. J is TRBJ1-5 and V is TRBV4-1; no reliable D call. This CDR3 has 14 amino acids. The germline V gene has CDR1 MGHRA and CDR2 YSYEKL. The V and J ends lost 6 bases and 4 bases respectively, with 13 bases between them. CDR3 protein: CASRSLGRNQPQHF. In DNA, the CDR3 is TGCGCCAGCAGATCTTTGGGTCGGAATCAGCCCCAGCATTTT.

The chain employs TRBV6-5 and TRBJ2-5; possibly TRBD1 or TRBD2 for D (6 bases each). CDR1 and CDR2 from the germline V gene are MNHEY and SVGAGI. The ends were cut back, 1 base at V and 2 bases at J, with 20 bases in the middle. CDR3 length: 18 amino acids. The CDR3 bases are TGTGCCAGCAGTTACTTAGGAGGGGGGCGGAATTTGCAAGAGACCCAGTACTTC. Protein product: CASSYLGGGRNLQETQYF.

There are many counts of this clonotype. The chain combines TRBV12-3 or TRBV12-4 with TRBJ1-1; D is perhaps TRBD1 (5 bases). The CDR3 runs to 16 residues. V was clipped by 3 bases and J by 3 bases, with 17 bases between them. In DNA form, the CDR3 reads TGTGCCAGCAGTTTCCCCCCGGGGGGGTTGGACACTGAAGCTTTCTTT. The encoded protein is CASSFPPGGLDTEAFF.

This clonotype was counted at least ten times. V and J are TRBV28 and TRBJ2-7; possible D gene TRBD2, 5 bases. V was pared by 9 bases and J by 3 bases, with 9 bases between. The CDR3 totals 11 residues. The germline V gene has CDR1 MDHEN and CDR2 SYDVKM. CDR3 DNA: TGTGCCAGTGGACGGGGCTACGAGCAGTACTTC. It specifies CASGRGYEQYF.

The chain combines TRBV29-1 with TRBJ2-7; D possibly corresponds to TRBD2 (5 bases). CDR3 length equals 13 residues. CDR1 is SQVTM and CDR2 is ANQGSEA in the germline V gene. V was cut by 4 bases and J by 4 bases, with 14 bases left in between. CDR3 amino acids: CSVGRGSEYEQYF. The CDR3 nucleotides read TGCAGCGTTGGGAGAGGGTCGGAATACGAGCAGTACTTC.

At least ten counts were recorded for this clonotype. The chain has TRBV7-8 and TRBJ1-1; no definite D call. This CDR3 has 10 residues. V was pared by 7 bases and J by 1 base, with 1 base between. Germline assignment: CDR1 SGHVS and CDR2 FQNEAQ. Here the CDR3 DNA reads TGTGCCAGCAAGAACACTGAAGCTTTCTTT. This gives the protein CASKNTEAFF.

This clonotype was seen repeatedly, ten times or more. The chain recombines TRBV20-1 with TRBJ2-7, with D perhaps matching TRBD1 (6 bases). Germline V CDR1 and CDR2: DFQATT, SNEGSKA (reference sequence). V lost 5 bases to trimming and J lost 2 bases, with 16 bases between them. This CDR3 is built from 14 residues. CDR3 amino acids: CSADLSGHPYEQYF. CDR3 coding DNA: TGCAGTGCTGATCTCTCGGGACACCCCTACGAGCAGTACTTC.